This T cell receptor beta chain came from a study of spatial heterogeneity in lung cancer. V lost 4 bases to trimming and J lost 14 bases, with 15 bases between them. The length of the CDR3 is 12 residues. The germline V gene has CDR1 LNHNV and CDR2 YYDKDF (reference sequence). The sample holds many counts of this clonotype. The sample's time point: sample taken at primary tumor resection. Whole RNA from tumor, nontumor lung or frozen PBMC was sequenced unsorted. Each CDR3 protein gets one entry after TCRdb re-called the 5' RACE reads with MiXCR. The sample holds 30,000 to 45,000 distinct CDR3 sequences, roughly 5% seen once.

Sequencing used PBMCs, obtained at surgery. This receptor was identified in a female donor with early-stage non-small cell lung cancer. V gene TRBV15 combines with J gene TRBJ2-1; unclear D gene. The CDR3 nucleotides read TGTGCCACCAGCAAAGATAGGAGTCGTAAGTTCTTC. Translated: CATSKDRSRKFF.